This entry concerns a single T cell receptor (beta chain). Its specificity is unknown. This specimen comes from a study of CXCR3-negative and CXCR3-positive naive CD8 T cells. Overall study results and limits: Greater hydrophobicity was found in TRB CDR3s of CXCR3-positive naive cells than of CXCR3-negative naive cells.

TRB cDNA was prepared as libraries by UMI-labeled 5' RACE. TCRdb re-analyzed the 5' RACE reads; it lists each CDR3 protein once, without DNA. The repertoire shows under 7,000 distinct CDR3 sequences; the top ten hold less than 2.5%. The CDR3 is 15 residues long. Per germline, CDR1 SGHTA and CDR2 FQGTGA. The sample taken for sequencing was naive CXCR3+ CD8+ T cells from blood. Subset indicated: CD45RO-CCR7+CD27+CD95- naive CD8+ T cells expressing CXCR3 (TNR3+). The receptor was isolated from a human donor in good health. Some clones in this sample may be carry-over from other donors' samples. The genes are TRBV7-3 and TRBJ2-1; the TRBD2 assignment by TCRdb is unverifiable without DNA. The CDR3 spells CASSFTSGSLDEQFF.